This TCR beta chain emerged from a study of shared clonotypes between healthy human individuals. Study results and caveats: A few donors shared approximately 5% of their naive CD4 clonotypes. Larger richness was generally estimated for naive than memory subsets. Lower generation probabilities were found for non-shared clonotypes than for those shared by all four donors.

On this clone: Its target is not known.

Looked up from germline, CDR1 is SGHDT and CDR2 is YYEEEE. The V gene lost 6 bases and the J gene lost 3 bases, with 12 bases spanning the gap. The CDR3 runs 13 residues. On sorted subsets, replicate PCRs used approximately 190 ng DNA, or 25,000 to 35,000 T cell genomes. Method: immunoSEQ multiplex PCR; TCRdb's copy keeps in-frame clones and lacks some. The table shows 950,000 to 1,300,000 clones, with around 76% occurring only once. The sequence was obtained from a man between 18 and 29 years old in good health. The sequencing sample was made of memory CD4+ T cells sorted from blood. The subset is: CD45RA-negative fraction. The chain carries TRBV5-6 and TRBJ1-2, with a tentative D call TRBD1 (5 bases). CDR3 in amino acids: CASTLDRYYGYTF. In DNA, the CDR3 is TGTGCCAGCACCCTCGACAGATACTATGGCTACACCTTC.